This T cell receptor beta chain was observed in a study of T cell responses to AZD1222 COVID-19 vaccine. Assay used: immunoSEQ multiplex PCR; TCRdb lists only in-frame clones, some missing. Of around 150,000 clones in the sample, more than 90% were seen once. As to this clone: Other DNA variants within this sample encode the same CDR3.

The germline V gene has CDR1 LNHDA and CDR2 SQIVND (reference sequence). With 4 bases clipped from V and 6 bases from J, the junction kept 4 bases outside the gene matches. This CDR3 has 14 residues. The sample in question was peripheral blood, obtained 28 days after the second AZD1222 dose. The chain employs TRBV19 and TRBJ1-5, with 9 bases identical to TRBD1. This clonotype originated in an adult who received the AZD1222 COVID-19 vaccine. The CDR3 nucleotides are TGTGCCAGTAGTACTACAGGGGGCGGTCAGCCCCAGCATTTT. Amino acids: CASSTTGGGQPQHF.